A single T cell receptor beta chain is shown here with its context. Antigen specificity is unknown. Alongside a J-beta primer mix, a sample-barcoded 5' primer served in a second PCR lasting roughly 6 to 11 cycles. MiXCR, run by TCRdb on the 5' RACE reads, gives a single entry per CDR3 protein. The top ten hold around 32% of the sample, which has roughly 680,000 distinct CDR3 sequences, around 49% seen once. These data come from a study of blood T cells in healthy people across ages. Study conclusions and caveats: Diversity of TCR beta per million T cells declined in a roughly linear way with age.

This CDR3 has 15 amino acids. Germline V CDR1 and CDR2: DFQATT, SNEGSKA (reference sequence). V was clipped by 4 bases and J by 5 bases; unmatched bases: 12. V is TRBV20-1 and J is TRBJ2-3; 7 bases are shared with TRBD2. The sequencing input was blood. The source is an older woman in good health. This chain's CDR3 is CSAISGTGGGDTQYF. CDR3 coding DNA: TGCAGTGCTATTTCCGGGACCGGCGGGGGAGATACGCAGTATTTT.